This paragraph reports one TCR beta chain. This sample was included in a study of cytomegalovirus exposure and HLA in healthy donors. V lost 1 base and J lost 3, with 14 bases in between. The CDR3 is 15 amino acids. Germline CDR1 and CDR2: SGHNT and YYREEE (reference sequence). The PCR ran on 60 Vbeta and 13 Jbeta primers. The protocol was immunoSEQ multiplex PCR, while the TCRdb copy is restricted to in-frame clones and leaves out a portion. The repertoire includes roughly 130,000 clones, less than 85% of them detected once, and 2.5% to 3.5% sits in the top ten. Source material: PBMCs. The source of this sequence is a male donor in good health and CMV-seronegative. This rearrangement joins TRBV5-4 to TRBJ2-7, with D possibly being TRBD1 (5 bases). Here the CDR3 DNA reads TGTGCCAGCAGCTTGTATTACCAGGGTGACTACGAGCAGTACTTC. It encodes CASSLYYQGDYEQYF.